This T cell receptor beta chain appears in the sequencing data of a study of neoadjuvant anti-PD-1 for oral cavity cancer. Study summary: Patients without progression received a fourth nivolumab dose around day 43, then surgical resection on days 50-56.

Blood libraries mostly used roughly 0.5 ug genomic DNA, six replicates each. Repertoires were generated with immunoSEQ multiplex PCR, while TCRdb's copy carries only in-frame clones and drops some. The data hold about 16,000 clones, with about two thirds observed a single time. Cohort: HPV-negative, locally advanced oral cavity squamous cell carcinoma patients. Analysis of PBMCs was direct, with no culture step. The V end lost 6 bases, the J end lost 4 bases, and 12 bases lay between the germline ends. The CDR3 totals 13 residues. Germline V CDR1 and CDR2: LNHDA, SQIVND (reference sequence). Sequencing used PBMCs, obtained before nivolumab (anti-PD-1) treatment. This clonotype originated in a person aged 40-85 years with oral cavity squamous cell carcinoma. The chain couples TRBV19 to TRBJ1-2; D is perhaps TRBD1 (6 bases). The CDR3 coding sequence is TGTGCCAGTAGACAGGGTGGAGGCTATGGCTACACCTTC. Translating it yields CASRQGGGYGYTF.